A selection of T cell receptor beta chains follows, all from one sample in a study of T cells in Graves' hyperthyroidism and ophthalmopathy. TCRdb passed the multiplex PCR reads through MiXCR, listing each CDR3 protein once. Here the sample spans 250,000 to 300,000 distinct CDR3 sequences, approximately 16% being singletons. Sequencing input: blood. These receptors were obtained from a woman aged 50 to 60 with Graves' hyperthyroidism that later progressed to Graves' ophthalmopathy. The CDR3 runs from the conserved cysteine through the conserved F or W. Only some rows state a clone size, as once, few, many or a class for expanded clones.

CASSPGGEETQYF	many	TRBV5-1
CSVEEYGEPQHF	few	TRBV29-1
CASSQAGFGYTF	-	TRBV4-1
CASSPSSGTENIQYF	few	TRBV9
CASSLKGDQPQHF	many	TRBV5-1
CASSRQTSGTGYEQYF	many	TRBV28
CASSINRGGNQPQHF	-	TRBV11-2
CATKANTGELFF	-	TRBV24-1
CASSQEPAGYTDTQYF	few	TRBV4-2
CASSSREVGAFF	-	TRBV11-2
CASSHDGGGYIQYF	many	TRBV28
CASSFYRTGRAFF	many	TRBV27
CATSEGALQETQYF	few	TRBV24-1
CASRNTGGADTQYF	many	TRBV5-1
CSAPGTGGRKNTEAFF	many	TRBV20-1
CASRGQGGGNTEAFF	-	TRBV28
CASSIAGNYEQYF	many	TRBV19
CASSLNPGGMNTEAFF	-	TRBV5-1
CASSLDWYRGAGEQYF	many	TRBV5-8
CASSSPVSKGANTRELFF	-	TRBV11-1
CASSEIIDEQYF	-	TRBV6-1
CASSLGRSDTQYF	many	TRBV11-3
CASRSTGGSYEQYF	many	TRBV28
CATSAFSSSVEQFF	-	TRBV24-1
CASSLQTTYRGQSEQFF	few	TRBV5-1
CASSYSNVGRGELFF	many	TRBV6-5
CASSWVGRWEVEQFF	many	TRBV11-2
CASSPTGGHRNTEAFF	many	TRBV2
CASSIDTRKKKLSGNTIYF	-	TRBV19
CASSLKRGALNEQFF	many	TRBV12-3/TRBV12-4
CATSRGAGARTDTQYF	-	TRBV15
CASRSSIGKGLQETQYF	few	TRBV5-8
CASSPGGTDTQYF	many	TRBV3-1
CASSLAGAAEAFF	many	TRBV4-1
CASRDRLGRRGTGELFF	-	TRBV10-2
CASSLLALGEQFF	-	TRBV12-3/TRBV12-4
CASSRPLTSGSSYEQYF	-	TRBV7-6
CASSPTTGDNEQFF	many	TRBV18
CASRQGGFYGYTF	many	TRBV27
CASSAWGAGGAYEQYF	many	TRBV28
CASSLGQWGEQFF	-	TRBV7-9
CASSDGPGFVIETQYF	-	TRBV25-1
CASALQGEETQYF	-	TRBV9